The 25 T cell receptor beta chains presented below share a single source sample, sequenced in a study of T cells in women clearing cervical HPV infection. The protocol was immunoSEQ multiplex PCR, while the TCRdb copy is restricted to in-frame clones and leaves out a portion. The sample totals under 45,000 clones. Source material: blood buffy coat. These receptors all stem from a woman aged 18-70 years with a cervical HPV16 infection that either progressed to CIN3+ or cleared (not recorded which).

Comment on this clone: The read ends 3 residues early relative to the CDR3; the germline J gene fills the gap. The chain has TRBV28 and TRBJ2-1; 8 nucleotides match TRBD2. Germline CDR1 MDHEN, CDR2 SYDVKM. V was pared by 6 bases and J by 2 bases, with 6 bases of the junction left unmatched. The length of the CDR3 is 15 residues. The part of the CDR3 DNA that was read is TGTGCCAGCAGAGCCGGGACTAGGACCTACAATGAG. It is translated as CASRAGTRTYNE. The complete CDR3 protein is CASRAGTRTYNEQFF.

In the case of this clone: The CDR3 end is not reached by the read, which stops 3 residues before it; the germline J gene fills it in. The chain combines TRBV6-2 or TRBV6-3 with TRBJ1-1; unclear D gene. The CDR3 is made up of 14 amino acids. Germline CDR1 is MNHEY and CDR2 is SVGEGT. V shed 2 bases and J shed 0 bases, with 7 bases lying between them. CDR3 sequence reads: CASSYGQMNTEAFF. The part of the CDR3 DNA that was read is TGTGCCAGCAGTTACGGTCAGATGAACACTGAA.

About this clone: The sequence runs out 3 residues before the end of the CDR3; the remainder is reconstructed from the germline J gene. The chain carries TRBV11-3 and TRBJ1-1; maybe TRBD1 (6 bases). CDR1 is SGHNT and CDR2 is YENEEA in the germline V gene. This CDR3 contains 13 residues. Between the trimmed V and J ends, which lost 0 bases and 6 bases, there was a span of 8 bases. CDR3 in amino acids: CASSLEKGAEAFF. The part of the CDR3 DNA that was read is TGTGCCAGCAGCTTAGAAAAGGGGGCTGAA.

Comment on this clone: Read coverage stops 3 residues before the CDR3 terminus; the germline J gene supplies the remainder. The rearrangement uses TRBV10-3 and TRBJ2-7; 7 bases are shared with TRBD1. The V gene's germline CDR1 is ENHRY and CDR2 SYGVKD. This CDR3 region has 13 residues. Unmatched junction bases numbered 12, after V lost 10 bases and J lost 6 bases. CDR3: CATALGQASEQYF. CDR3 DNA (partial): TGTGCCACGGCCCTCGGACAGGCGTCCGAG.

About this clone: The CDR3 end falls 3 residues outside the read, so it is completed with the germline J gene. The rearrangement uses TRBV18 and TRBJ2-1; TRBD2 is a possible D gene (6 bases). V dropped 3 bases and J dropped 6 bases, with 18 bases sitting between them. Germline lookup yields CDR1 KGHSH and CDR2 LQKENI. CDR3 length: 16 amino acids. The covered CDR3 bases are TGTGCCAGCTCACCTCAGCCGGGACTTTCGACCAATGAG. Translated: CASSPQPGLSTNE. The entire CDR3 is CASSPQPGLSTNEQFF.

Details on this clone: The read gets to within 3 residues of the CDR3 end, and the germline J gene fills in the rest. The chain recombines TRBV11-2 with TRBJ1-1; possibly TRBD1 for D (6 bases). The CDR3 has 14 residues. V gave up 5 bases and J gave up 5 bases, with 15 bases separating them. CDR1 and CDR2 from the germline V gene are SGHAT and FQNNGV. The CDR3 region is CASSPEGGRTEAFF. The sequenced part of the CDR3 DNA is TGTGCCAGCAGCCCCGAGGGGGGGCGGACTGAA.

This chain's CDR3 is CAIRGRDCPGGTQYF. Incomplete CDR3 DNA: TGTGCCATAAGGGGCCGGGACTGCCCGGGGGGGACC. This chain connects TRBV10-3 to TRBJ2-5; TRBD2 aligns across 7 bases. From the germline J gene comes the end of the CDR3, since the read stops 3 residues before it. This CDR3 comprises 15 residues. V gave up 9 bases and J gave up 7 bases; unmatched junction bases: 17. The germline V gene encodes CDR1 ENHRY and CDR2 SYGVKD.

As for this clone: The CDR3 goes on 3 residues after the read ends, and that part is filled in from the germline J gene. The chain carries TRBV5-6 and TRBJ2-1, with TRBD2 matching 11 bases. Germline loops: CDR1 SGHDT, CDR2 YYEEEE. V shed 0 bases and J 7 bases; nucleotides not matched to a gene: 3. The CDR3 has 15 residues. The chain's CDR3 is CASSLGLAGMNEQFF. CDR3 DNA, as far as it was read: TGTGCCAGCAGCTTGGGACTAGCGGGAATGAATGAG.

Points on this clone: With the read ending 3 residues before the CDR3 end, the germline J gene is used to fill in that end. This chain uses TRBV20-1 with TRBJ2-3, with D possibly TRBD2 on 6 matching bases. This CDR3 region has 16 residues. Germline assignment: CDR1 DFQATT and CDR2 SNEGSKA (reference sequence). Trimming left V 5 bases short and J 0 bases short, with 18 bases between. Here the CDR3 reads CSARNRAGLSTDTQYF. The part of the CDR3 DNA that was read is TGCAGTGCTCGAAATAGGGCGGGGTTAAGCACAGATACG.

In the case of this clone: The read is 3 residues too short to cover the CDR3 end, so that end is filled in from the germline J gene. This chain joins TRBV30 and TRBJ1-6; 7 positions agree with TRBD1. Per the germline V gene, CDR1 is GTSNPN and CDR2 is SVGIG (reference sequence). Losses at the gene ends were 3 bases for V and 0 bases for J; bases not matched to a gene: 5. The CDR3 is made up of 16 amino acids. CDR3 residues: CAWSADRSSYNSPLHF. The CDR3 bases that were read are TGTGCCTGGAGCGCGGACAGGAGCTCCTATAATTCACCC.

With respect to this clone: The CDR3 end is not reached by the read, which stops 3 residues before it; the germline J gene fills it in. V gene TRBV25-1 combines with J gene TRBJ2-3; 11 bases map to TRBD1. From germline, CDR1 is MGHDK and CDR2 SYGVNS. The CDR3 consists of 16 residues. Germline trimming cut 6 bases from V and 8 bases from J; bases unmatched to any gene: 13. The CDR3 sequence is CASSLIGTGGSGTQYF. Incomplete CDR3 DNA: TGTGCCAGCAGCCTGATCGGGACAGGGGGAAGCGGTACG. The whole variable domain, filled in from reference TRBV25-1 and TRBJ2-3, reads EADIYQTPRYLVIGTGKKITLECSQTMGHDKMYWYQQDPGMELHLIHYSYGVNSTEKGDLSSESTVSRIRTEHFPLTLESARPSHTSQYLCASSLIGTGGSGTQYFGPGTRLTVL.

In regard to this clone: The CDR3 end falls 3 residues outside the read, so it is completed with the germline J gene. The chain employs TRBV27 and TRBJ2-1, with a tentative D call TRBD1 (6 bases). The CDR3 sequence is 14 residues long. In germline, CDR1 is MNHEY, CDR2 SMNVEV (reference sequence). Trimming removed 7 bases from V and 3 bases from J, with 13 bases in between. The DNA read from the CDR3 is TGTGCCAGCACCACGACAGGCAACTACAATGAG. This codes for CASTTTGNYNE. The full-length CDR3 reads as CASTTTGNYNEQFF.

As regards this clone: The DNA ends 3 residues before the CDR3 does, and the rest of the CDR3 is filled in from the germline J gene. J is TRBJ2-2 and V is TRBV10-2, with TRBD2 matching over 8 bases. V trimming: 4 bases; J trimming: 5 bases; junction bases outside the gene matches: 15. CDR3 length: 18 amino acids. Germline assignment: CDR1 WSHSY and CDR2 SAAADI. This CDR3 is CASSVSGTSRSETGELFF. The DNA read from the CDR3 is TGCGCCAGCAGTGTGAGCGGGACTAGTAGGTCTGAGACCGGGGAG.

Concerning this clone itself: The read ends 3 residues shy of where the CDR3 ends; the end is completed using the germline J gene. This chain links TRBV12-3 or TRBV12-4 with TRBJ2-7; D is perhaps TRBD1 (5 bases). There are 12 residues in the CDR3. Trimming removed 7 bases from V and 4 bases from J, with 11 bases in between. The CDR3 DNA, read in part, is TGTGCCAGCACCACATCAGGGTACGAG. It encodes CASTTSGYE. The complete CDR3 protein is CASTTSGYEQYF.

As regards this clone: Read data end 3 residues before the CDR3 end; the end is taken from the germline J gene. V is TRBV2 and J is TRBJ1-2, with 9 bases identical to TRBD1. Germline loops: CDR1 SNHLY, CDR2 FYNNEI. This CDR3 has 14 residues. The CDR3 loop reads CASSEGQGLYDYTF. Incomplete CDR3 DNA: TGTGCCAGCAGTGAGGGACAGGGTCTTTACGAC.

Concerning this clone itself: The observed sequence ends 3 residues before the CDR3 terminus, with the missing tail filled in from the germline J gene. The V gene is TRBV6-2 or TRBV6-3, the J gene TRBJ1-2; 10 bases line up with TRBD1. The CDR3 is made up of 15 amino acids. V shed 6 bases, J shed 4 bases, and the junction held 8 bases outside the gene matches. Germline CDR1 and CDR2: MNHEY and SVGEGT. The CDR3 DNA, read in part, is TGTGCCAGCAGCCCCTTGGACAGGGGGATCTATGGC. Protein sequence: CASSPLDRGIYG. The CDR3 reads in full as CASSPLDRGIYGYTF.

Concerning this clone: From the germline J gene comes the end of the CDR3, since the read stops 3 residues before it. The rearrangement joins TRBV20-1 to TRBJ1-1; D is undetermined. CDR1 is DFQATT, CDR2 SNEGSKA, per germline (reference sequence). V lost 0 bases and J lost 2, with 7 bases in between. There are 13 residues in the CDR3. CDR3: CSARDLTNTEAFF. CDR3 DNA, as far as it was read: TGCAGTGCTAGAGATCTAACCAACACTGAA.

CDR3 residues: CSAIARSSYNEQFF. The DNA read from the CDR3 is TGCAGTGCGATAGCGCGGAGCTCCTACAATGAG. The chain couples TRBV20-1 to TRBJ2-1; D may be TRBD2 (5 bases). The CDR3 end falls 3 residues outside the read, so it is completed with the germline J gene. Trimming shortened V by 6 bases and J by 0 bases, and 12 bases separated the two germline ends. The germline CDR1 and CDR2 sequences are DFQATT and SNEGSKA (reference sequence). CDR3 length: 14 amino acids.

Regarding this clone: Read sequence stops 3 residues before the CDR3 end, and the germline J gene provides the missing end. This chain uses TRBV29-1 with TRBJ2-2, with D perhaps TRBD1 (5 bases). The CDR3 is 15 amino acids. Trimming removed 3 bases at V and 3 bases at J, with 14 bases between. Germline CDR1 SQVTM, CDR2 ANQGSEA. The CDR3 spells CSVDSGLGDTGELFF. CDR3 bases read: TGCAGCGTTGATTCTGGCTTAGGGGACACCGGGGAG.

On this clone: The read comes to an end 3 residues before the CDR3 does, leaving the germline J gene to fill in the end. The chain has TRBV20-1 and TRBJ2-5; D not resolved. There are 15 residues in the CDR3. Per the germline V gene, CDR1 is DFQATT and CDR2 is SNEGSKA (reference sequence). CDR3 DNA, as far as it was read: TGCAGTGCTCTCCATAGTCCGAAACCCACAGATACC. Encoded protein: CSALHSPKPTDT. The full CDR3 protein is CSALHSPKPTDTQYF.

A note on this clone: The observed sequence ends 3 residues before the CDR3 terminus, with the missing tail filled in from the germline J gene. V is TRBV2 and J is TRBJ1-5, with a possible D match to TRBD1 (5 bases). CDR1 is SNHLY and CDR2 is FYNNEI in the germline V gene. V was cut by 8 bases and J by 6 bases, with 14 bases left in between. CDR3 length: 13 residues. The CDR3 loop is CASGPDTGQPQHF. CDR3 DNA (partial): TGTGCCAGCGGACCAGATACAGGTCAGCCC.

On this clone itself: The CDR3 is cut off 3 residues early in the read; its end comes from the germline J gene. The chain is built from TRBV2 and TRBJ2-7; the match to TRBD2 covers 8 bases. Losses at the gene ends were 6 bases for V and 6 bases for J; bases not matched to a gene: 13. In germline, CDR1 is SNHLY, CDR2 FYNNEI. This CDR3 is 15 amino acids long. CDR3 loop: CASRTEAGVNSEQYF. CDR3 DNA, as far as it was read: TGTGCCAGCAGGACAGAAGCGGGAGTTAACTCCGAG. Supplemented by reference TRBV2 and TRBJ2-7, the full variable domain reads EPEVTQTPSHQVTQMGQEVILRCVPISNHLYFYWYRQILGQKVEFLVSFYNNEISEKSEIFDDQFSVERPDGSNFTLKIRSTKLEDSAMYFCASRTEAGVNSEQYFGPGTRLTVT.

A remark on this clone: The missing CDR3 end, 3 residues past where the read stops, is filled in from the germline J gene. The rearrangement uses TRBV7-2 and TRBJ1-2; unclear D gene. Germline loops: CDR1 SGHTA, CDR2 FQGNSA. The CDR3 is 14 amino acids. The V and J ends lost 1 base and 2 bases respectively, with 8 bases between them. The sequenced CDR3 bases are TGTGCCAGCAGCTTAGGGGCACAGAACTATGGC. It specifies CASSLGAQNYG. Given in full, the CDR3 is CASSLGAQNYGYTF. The whole variable domain, filled in from reference TRBV7-2 and TRBJ1-2, reads GAGVSQSPSNKVTEKGKDVELRCDPISGHTALYWYRQSLGQGLEFLIYFQGNSAPDKSGLPSDRFSAERTGGSVSTLTIQRTQQEDSAVYLCASSLGAQNYGYTFGSGTRLTVV.

The CDR3 bases that were read are TGTGCCAGCTCACCTAGCTCCGGGACAGGGATCTACGAC. It encodes CASSPSSGTGIYD. The full CDR3 protein is CASSPSSGTGIYDYTF. The chain employs TRBV18 and TRBJ1-2; 9 bases line up with TRBD1. The read ends 3 residues early relative to the CDR3; the germline J gene fills the gap. The germline V gene has CDR1 KGHSH and CDR2 LQKENI. This CDR3 comprises 16 residues.

Turning to this clone: Sequencing ends 3 residues short of the CDR3 end; the germline J gene provides the rest. This chain uses TRBV29-1 with TRBJ2-1, with TRBD1 matching 8 bases. Germline trimming cut 5 bases from V and 7 bases from J; bases unmatched to any gene: 13. The CDR3 runs 15 residues. Germline V gives CDR1 SQVTM, CDR2 ANQGSEA. CDR3 DNA, as far as it was read: TGCAGCGTTTCCTCCAGTGACAGGGGTGTGAATGAG. Protein product: CSVSSSDRGVNE. The CDR3 in its entirety is CSVSSSDRGVNEQFF.